This record covers a single T cell receptor beta chain. This sample is drawn from a study of blood T cell repertoires in COVID-19. At the level of the study: Samples representing acute and convalescent COVID-19 were sourced from the United States, Italy and Spain. Sources were T cells, B-cell-depleted T cells, or PBMCs; the material itself was cDNA or gDNA.

Methods used by the authors: How many nucleated cells were present was estimated from reference gene primer amplification. The data were produced by immunoSEQ multiplex PCR, yet TCRdb's version contains in-frame clones alone and is incomplete. Clone size and the V and J calls come from that table; the DNA yielded D and trimming. The profile shows around 270,000 clones, more than 85% of them singletons. The source material was peripheral blood. This receptor was identified in a man aged 40-49 years with acute or convalescent COVID-19.

The CDR3 spells CASSLDSGGFRTDTQYF. CDR3 nucleotide sequence: TGCGCCAGCAGCTTGGATAGCGGGGGGTTCCGCACAGATACGCAGTATTTT. The chain combines TRBV5-1 with TRBJ2-3, with 10 bases that match TRBD2. CDR1 is SGHRS and CDR2 is YFSETQ in the germline V gene. This CDR3 is 17 amino acids long. With V trimmed by 0 bases and J by 1 base, 5 bases remained unmatched.